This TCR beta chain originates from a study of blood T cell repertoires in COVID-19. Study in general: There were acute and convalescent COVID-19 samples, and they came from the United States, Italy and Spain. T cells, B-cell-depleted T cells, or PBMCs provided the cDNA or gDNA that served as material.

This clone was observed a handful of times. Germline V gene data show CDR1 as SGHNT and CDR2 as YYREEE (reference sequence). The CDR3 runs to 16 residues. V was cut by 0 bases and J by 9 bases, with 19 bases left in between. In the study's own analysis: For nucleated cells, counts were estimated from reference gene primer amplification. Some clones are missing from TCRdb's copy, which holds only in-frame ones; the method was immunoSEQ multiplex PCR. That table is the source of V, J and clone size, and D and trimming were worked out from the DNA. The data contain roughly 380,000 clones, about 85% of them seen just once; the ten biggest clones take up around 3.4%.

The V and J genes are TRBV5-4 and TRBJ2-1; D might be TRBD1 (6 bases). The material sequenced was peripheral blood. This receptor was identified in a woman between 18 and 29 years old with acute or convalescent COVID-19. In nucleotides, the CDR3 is TGTGCCAGCAGCTTGGCCGAGAGGGGGAGCGTCGGTGAGCAGTTCTTC. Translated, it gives CASSLAERGSVGEQFF.